The present T cell receptor beta chain was sequenced within a study of radiotherapy plus CTLA-4 blockade in lung cancer. The wider study: An objective response was seen in around a sixth of patients, and disease control in 25% to 40%.

Germline values: CDR1 SNHLY, CDR2 FYNNEI. The CDR3 is 12 residues long. Trimming pared 6 bases from V and 4 bases from J, leaving 10 bases between. Ipilimumab-mediated CTLA-4 blockade plus focal radiation was given to patients having chemo-refractory metastatic non-small-cell lung cancer. Sequencing was performed with immunoSEQ multiplex PCR; in TCRdb, only in-frame clones are kept and a portion is missing. The data show some 70,000 clones, about four fifths seen once. Comments on this clone: The antigen remains unidentified.

Study observations and caveats: Dynamics of early blood T cell clones, together with interferon-beta, were reportedly the best predictors of response. Clones derived from tumor TCRs expanded in blood after radiotherapy plus ipilimumab.

The V gene is TRBV2, the J gene TRBJ2-7; D is possibly TRBD2 (5 bases). This clonotype was sampled from a human donor with non-small cell lung cancer who had a partial response to radiotherapy plus ipilimumab. The sample was peripheral blood, taken from a patient treated with radiotherapy plus ipilimumab. The CDR3 DNA reads as TGTGCCAGCAGGAGTTCGGGGTACGAGCAGTACTTC. Translation gives CASRSSGYEQYF.